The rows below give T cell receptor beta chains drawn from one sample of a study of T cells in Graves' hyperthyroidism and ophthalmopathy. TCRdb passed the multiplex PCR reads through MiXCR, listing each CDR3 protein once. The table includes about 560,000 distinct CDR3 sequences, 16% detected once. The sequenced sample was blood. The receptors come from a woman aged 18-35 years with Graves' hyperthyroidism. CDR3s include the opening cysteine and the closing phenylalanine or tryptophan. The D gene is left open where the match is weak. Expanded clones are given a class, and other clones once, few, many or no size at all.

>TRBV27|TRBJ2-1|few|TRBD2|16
TGTGCCAGCACCAAAAGGGCTAGCGGCGCCTACAATGAGCAGTTCTTC
CASTKRASGAYNEQFF
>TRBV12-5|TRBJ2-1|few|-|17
TGTGCTAGTGGTTTGGTACTTGGGACCGGCTCCTACAATGAGCAGTTCTTC
CASGLVLGTGSYNEQFF
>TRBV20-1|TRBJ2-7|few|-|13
TGCAGTGCTAGGCGCAGGGACTCCTACGAGCAGTACTTC
CSARRRDSYEQYF
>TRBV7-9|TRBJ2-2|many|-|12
TGTGCCAGCAGCTTAGGTCCAGGGGAGCTGTTTTTT
CASSLGPGELFF
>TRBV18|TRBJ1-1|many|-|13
TGTGCCAGCTCCCCAGCGCCGAACACTGAAGCTTTCTTT
CASSPAPNTEAFF
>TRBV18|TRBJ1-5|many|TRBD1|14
TGTGCCAGCTCCCCGACAGGGTCCGCTCAGCCCCAGCATTTT
CASSPTGSAQPQHF
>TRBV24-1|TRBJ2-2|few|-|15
TGTGCCACCAGTGATCCGGACACGAACACCGGGGAGCTGTTTTTT
CATSDPDTNTGELFF
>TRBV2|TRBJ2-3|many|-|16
TGTGCCAGCAGTGAAGTAACCGGAAGGGGCACAGATACGCAGTATTTT
CASSEVTGRGTDTQYF
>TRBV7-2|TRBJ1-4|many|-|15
TGTGCCAGCAGCTTAGAGGATGCAACTAATGAAAAACTGTTTTTT
CASSLEDATNEKLFF
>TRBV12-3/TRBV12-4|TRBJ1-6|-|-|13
TGTGCCAGCAGTAATGGGACACCTTTCACCCTCCACTTT
CASSNGTPFTLHF
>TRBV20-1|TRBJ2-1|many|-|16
TGCAGTGCTAGAGATGAGAGGCCTCTGCTTGACAATGAGCAGTTCTTC
CSARDERPLLDNEQFF
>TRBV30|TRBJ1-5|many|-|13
TGTGCCTGGAGTATCACGCCCCATCAGCCCCAGCATTTT
CAWSITPHQPQHF
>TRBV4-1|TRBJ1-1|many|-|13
TGCGCCAGCAGCCCACAGCAGAACACTGAAGCTTTCTTT
CASSPQQNTEAFF
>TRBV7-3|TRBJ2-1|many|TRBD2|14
TGTGCCAGCAGCCGAACCGGGACTAGCGTTGAGCAGTTCTTC
CASSRTGTSVEQFF
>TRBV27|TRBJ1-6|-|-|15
TGTGCCAGCAGATCGGTCAGGACACTGGGGTCACCCCTCCACTTT
CASRSVRTLGSPLHF
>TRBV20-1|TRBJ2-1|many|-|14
TGCAGTGGCCCCCCGGGACGCCTCTACAATGAGCAGTTCTTC
CSGPPGRLYNEQFF
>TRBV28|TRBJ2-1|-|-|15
TGTGCCAGCAGTTTACTCTCAGGGGATGTAAATGAGCAGTTCTTC
CASSLLSGDVNEQFF
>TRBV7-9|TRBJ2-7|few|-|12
TGTGCCAGCAGCCCGGGAAACCTCGAGCAGTACTTC
CASSPGNLEQYF
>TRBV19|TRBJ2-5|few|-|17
TGTGCCAGTAGTATCGCCCTGGGGGGCCCGGGCGGAGAGACCCAGTACTTC
CASSIALGGPGGETQYF
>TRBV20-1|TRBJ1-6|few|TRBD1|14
TGCAGTGCTAGGTGGGGACAGGGGACTTCACCCCTCCACTTT
CSARWGQGTSPLHF
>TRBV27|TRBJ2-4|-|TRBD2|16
TGTGCCAGCAGTGCCCTAGCGGGCCTAGCCAAAAACATTCAGTACTTC
CASSALAGLAKNIQYF
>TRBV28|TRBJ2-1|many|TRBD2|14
TGTGCCAGCAGACCGGGACTACGACACAATGAGCAGTTCTTC
CASRPGLRHNEQFF
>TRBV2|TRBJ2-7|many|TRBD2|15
TGTGCCAGCAGTGGAGGGTCTAGCGGGAGATATGAGCAGTACTTC
CASSGGSSGRYEQYF
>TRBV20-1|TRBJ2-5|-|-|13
TGCAGTGCTAGAGATCAGCAGATCGAGACCCAGTACTTC
CSARDQQIETQYF
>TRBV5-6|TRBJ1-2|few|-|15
TGTGCCAGCAGCTTGGATGGGTCCGCATACTATGGCTACACCTTC
CASSLDGSAYYGYTF
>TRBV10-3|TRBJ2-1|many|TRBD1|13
TGTGCCATCATCCCCGGACAGGGCGGGGAGCAGTTCTTC
CAIIPGQGGEQFF
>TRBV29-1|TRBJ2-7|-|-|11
TGCAGCGGCGAGACTATTTACGAGCAGTACTTC
CSGETIYEQYF
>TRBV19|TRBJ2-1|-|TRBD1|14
TGTGCCAGTAGTGAGACAGGGATCTACAATGAGCAGTTCTTC
CASSETGIYNEQFF
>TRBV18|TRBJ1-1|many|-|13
TGTGCCAGCTGCGTACAGGAGGGCACTGAAGCTTTCTTT
CASCVQEGTEAFF
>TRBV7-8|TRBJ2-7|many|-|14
TGTGCCAGCAGCTTATTGGCGAGCTCCTACGAGCAGTACTTC
CASSLLASSYEQYF
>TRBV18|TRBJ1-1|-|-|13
TGTGCCAGCTCACCGGGACATAACACTGAAGCTTTCTTT
CASSPGHNTEAFF
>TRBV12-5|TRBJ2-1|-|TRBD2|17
TGTGCTAGTGGTTCGTCCCCAGGACTAGCGGGAGGCGATGAGCAGTTCTTC
CASGSSPGLAGGDEQFF
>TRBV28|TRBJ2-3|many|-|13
TGTGCCAGCAGTGAGGGTATCACAGATACGCAGTATTTT
CASSEGITDTQYF
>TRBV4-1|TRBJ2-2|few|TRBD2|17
TGCGCCAGCAGCCAAGATTTCTCAGCGGGGGTCACCGGGGAGCTGTTTTTT
CASSQDFSAGVTGELFF
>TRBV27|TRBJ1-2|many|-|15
TGTGCCAGCAGCTTGCGGGGGCATAGCCCCTATGGCTACACCTTC
CASSLRGHSPYGYTF
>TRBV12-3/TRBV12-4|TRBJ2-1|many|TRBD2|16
TGTGCCAGCAGTTCAAGGGGACTAGGGGGGTACAATGAGCAGTTCTTC
CASSSRGLGGYNEQFF
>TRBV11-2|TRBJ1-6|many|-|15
TGTGCCAGCAGCTTAACACCAGCGCGGAATTCACCCCTCCACTTT
CASSLTPARNSPLHF
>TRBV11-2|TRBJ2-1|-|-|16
TGTGCCAGCAGCTTAGTCCGGGGGGCCGACGACAATGAGCAGTTCTTC
CASSLVRGADDNEQFF
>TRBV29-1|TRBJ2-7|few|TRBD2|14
TGCAGCGTTGAGATAGCGGGGGCCCCCTACGAGCAGTACTTC
CSVEIAGAPYEQYF
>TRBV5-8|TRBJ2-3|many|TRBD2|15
TGTGCCAGCAGCCTGACTAGCGGGAGAGCAGATACGCAGTATTTT
CASSLTSGRADTQYF
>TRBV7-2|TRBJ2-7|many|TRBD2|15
TGTGCCAGCAGCTTATTGGGCGGGGGGGCCTACGAGCAGTACTTC
CASSLLGGGAYEQYF
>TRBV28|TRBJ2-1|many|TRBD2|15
TGTGCCAGCAGGGGGACTAGCGGGGTCTACAATGAGCAGTTCTTC
CASRGTSGVYNEQFF
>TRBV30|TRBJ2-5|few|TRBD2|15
TGTGCCTGGAGCCCCGGGATAGCGGGAATTGAGACCCAGTACTTC
CAWSPGIAGIETQYF
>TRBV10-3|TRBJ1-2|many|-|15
TGTGCCATCAGTGAGTCGGGCGGCCAGCTGGATGGCTACACCTTC
CAISESGGQLDGYTF
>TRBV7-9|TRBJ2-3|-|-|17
TGTGCCAGCAGACCTACCCCCCGGCGTAGAGACACAGATACGCGGTATTTT
CASRPTPRRRDTDTRYF
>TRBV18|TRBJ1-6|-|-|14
TGTGCCAGCTCACCAAAGGGAGGGAATTCACCCCTCCACTTT
CASSPKGGNSPLHF
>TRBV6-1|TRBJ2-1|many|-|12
TGTGCCAGCGGCCTAGCTTACAATGAGCAGTTCTTC
CASGLAYNEQFF
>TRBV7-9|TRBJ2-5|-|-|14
TGTGCCAGCAGCTTATTCAGGGCCCAAGAGACCCAGTACTTC
CASSLFRAQETQYF
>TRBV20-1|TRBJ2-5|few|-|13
TGCAGTGCTAGGGGGTCACCCCAAGAGACCCAGTACTTC
CSARGSPQETQYF
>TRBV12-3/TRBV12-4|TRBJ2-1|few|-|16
TGTGCCAGCACCCCCCCCTGGGCCAGCTCCTACAATGAGCAGTTCTTC
CASTPPWASSYNEQFF
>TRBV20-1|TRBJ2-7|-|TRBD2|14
TGCAGTGCTAGCGGACTAGCTTTGGGCTACGAGCAGTACTTC
CSASGLALGYEQYF
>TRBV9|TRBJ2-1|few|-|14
TGTGCCAGTACGCGGGCGGGCTCCTACAATGAGCAGTTCTTC
CASTRAGSYNEQFF
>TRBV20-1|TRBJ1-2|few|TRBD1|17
TGCAGTGCTAGTCGACCGTTCGACAGGGAACGACCTTATGGCTACACCTTC
CSASRPFDRERPYGYTF